Listed here are 28 T cell receptor beta chains from one sample, sequenced in a study of cytomegalovirus exposure and HLA in healthy donors. The PCR employed 60 Vbeta primers together with 13 Jbeta primers. Sequencing was performed with immunoSEQ multiplex PCR; in TCRdb, only in-frame clones are kept and a portion is missing. Here the sample spans roughly 100,000 clones, about three quarters being singletons. Sequenced material: PBMCs. The receptors come from a woman between 35 and 50 years old in good health and CMV-seropositive.

V gene TRBV7-2 combines with J gene TRBJ2-1; 11 bases fit TRBD2. Trimming removed 5 bases from V and 3 bases from J; junction bases left unmatched: 6. Germline V gives CDR1 SGHTA, CDR2 FQGNSA. The CDR3 consists of 16 residues. For the CDR3, the DNA is TGTGCCAGCAGCGGTACTAGCGGGAGATACTACAATGAGCAGTTCTTC. Protein sequence: CASSGTSGRYYNEQFF.

The chain is built from TRBV5-1 and TRBJ2-2; the match to TRBD1 covers 8 bases. With V trimmed by 6 bases and J by 4 bases, 8 bases remained unmatched. The CDR3 loop spans 15 amino acids. In germline, CDR1 is SGHRS, CDR2 YFSETQ. The DNA for the CDR3 is TGCGCCAGCAAATACCAGGGGGCTGTCACCGGGGAGCTGTTTTTT. Its protein product is CASKYQGAVTGELFF.

The chain uses TRBV28 and TRBJ2-6; D remains ambiguous. The CDR3 contains 15 residues. Trimming cost V 1 base and J 0 bases, with 4 bases left between them. Per the germline V gene, CDR1 is MDHEN and CDR2 is SYDVKM. The CDR3 DNA reads TGTGCCAGCAGTTTATATAGCTCTGGGGCCAACGTCCTGACTTTC. As protein: CASSLYSSGANVLTF.

The V call is TRBV5-6, the J call TRBJ1-4; D may be TRBD1 (5 bases). The V gene lost 2 bases and the J gene lost 7 bases, with 12 bases spanning the gap. This CDR3 has 14 amino acids. CDR1 and CDR2 (germline): SGHDT, YYEEEE. As DNA, the CDR3 is TGTGCCAGCAGCTTTCTGTGGGGCGCTGAAAAACTGTTTTTT. Residues: CASSFLWGAEKLFF. The whole variable domain, filled in from reference TRBV5-6 and TRBJ1-4, reads DAGVTQSPTHLIKTRGQQVTLRCSPKSGHDTVSWYQQALGQGPQFIFQYYEEEERQRGNFPDRFSGHQFPNYSSELNVNALLLGDSALYLCASSFLWGAEKLFFGSGTQLSVL.

This clone was counted only a few times. The rearrangement links TRBV2 to TRBJ2-4, with TRBD2 matching over 8 bases. The ends lost 6 bases at V and 6 bases at J; junction bases unmatched: 7. This CDR3 region has 14 residues. Germline CDR1 SNHLY, CDR2 FYNNEI. The CDR3 region is CASRSGGRGNIQYF. DNA for the CDR3: TGTGCCAGCAGGAGCGGGGGCCGGGGAAACATTCAGTACTTC. The whole variable domain, filled in from reference TRBV2 and TRBJ2-4, reads EPEVTQTPSHQVTQMGQEVILRCVPISNHLYFYWYRQILGQKVEFLVSFYNNEISEKSEIFDDQFSVERPDGSNFTLKIRSTKLEDSAMYFCASRSGGRGNIQYFGAGTRLSVL.

This chain connects TRBV27 to TRBJ2-5; TRBD1 matches 9 bases. The J call could be wrong; TRBJ2-7 is a better fit for the DNA end. Germline values: CDR1 MNHEY, CDR2 SMNVEV (reference sequence). This CDR3 comprises 16 residues. CDR3 sequence reads: CASSFASGQGPYEQYF. The CDR3 nucleotides read TGTGCCAGCAGTTTCGCCTCGGGACAGGGCCCCTACGAGCAGTACTTC.

This clone came up a few times. The rearrangement joins TRBV5-1 to TRBJ1-6, with a weak D call TRBD1 (6 bases). The CDR3 is 17 residues long. V dropped 4 bases and J dropped 3 bases, with 17 bases sitting between them. Germline V gives CDR1 SGHRS, CDR2 YFSETQ. CDR3 bases: TGCGCCAGCAGCAACGAGGCAGGGGCCGGCTATAATTCACCCCTCCACTTT. It encodes CASSNEAGAGYNSPLHF.

J is TRBJ2-5 and V is TRBV6-6, with 7 bases lining up with TRBD1. CDR1 is MNHNY, CDR2 SVGAGI, per germline (reference sequence). The CDR3 consists of 14 residues. V gave up 6 bases and J gave up 3 bases; unmatched junction bases: 7. The chain's CDR3 is CASSRGFGKETQYF. In DNA, the CDR3 is TGTGCCAGCAGCAGGGGGTTTGGGAAAGAGACCCAGTACTTC.

The rearrangement joins TRBV5-8 to TRBJ1-6; D gene ambiguous. Germline lookup yields CDR1 SGHTS and CDR2 YDEGEE. CDR3 length: 13 amino acids. Trimming stripped 0 bases from V and 10 bases from J, with 8 bases between. CDR3 in DNA: TGTGCCAGCAGCTTGGGGAGCCAGTCACCCCTCCACTTT. The encoded protein is CASSLGSQSPLHF.

The chain uses TRBV7-3 and TRBJ2-5; 10 bases align to TRBD2. Germline CDR1 and CDR2: SGHTA and FQGTGA. This CDR3 has 15 amino acids. V lost 6 bases, J lost 5 bases, and 9 bases stayed unmatched. This CDR3 is CASRGYGTSEETQYF. DNA of the CDR3: TGTGCCAGCAGGGGCTACGGGACTAGCGAGGAGACCCAGTACTTC. Filled out from reference TRBV7-3 and TRBJ2-5, the complete variable domain reads GAGVSQTPSNKVTEKGKYVELRCDPISGHTALYWYRQSLGQGPEFLIYFQGTGAADDSGLPNDRFFAVRPEGSVSTLKIQRTERGDSAVYLCASRGYGTSEETQYFGPGTRLLVL.

This clone was seen only a few times. In DNA form, the CDR3 reads TGTGCCAGCTCACCATCACAGGTTTCCTCCTACAATGAGCAGTTCTTC. Protein: CASSPSQVSSYNEQFF. The chain recombines TRBV18 with TRBJ2-1, with a weak D call TRBD1 (5 bases). Trimming took off 2 bases at V and 0 bases at J, with 11 bases between the two ends. The CDR3 consists of 16 residues. Germline V gene lookup returns CDR1 KGHSH and CDR2 LQKENI.

The gene calls are TRBV5-1 and TRBJ2-1; D may be TRBD2 (5 bases). Germline CDR1 and CDR2: SGHRS and YFSETQ. CDR3 length: 11 residues. V was clipped by 4 bases and J by 10 bases, with 9 bases between them. CDR3 DNA: TGCGCCAGCAGCCTTATAGCGGAGCAGTTCTTC. It specifies CASSLIAEQFF. Using reference TRBV5-1 and TRBJ2-1 for the parts outside the CDR3, the full variable domain is KAGVTQTPRYLIKTRGQQVTLSCSPISGHRSVSWYQQTPGQGLQFLFEYFSETQRNKGNFPGRFSGRQFSNSRSEMNVSTLELGDSALYLCASSLIAEQFFGPGTRLTVL.

The V gene is TRBV4-2, the J gene TRBJ2-3; 8 positions agree with TRBD1. CDR1 and CDR2 (germline): LGHNA, YNFKEQ. The trim removed 3 bases at V and 5 bases at J, leaving 10 bases unmatched. The CDR3 has 16 amino acids. The CDR3 nucleotides are TGTGCCAGCAGCCATATGACGGACAGGGTGAAAGATACGCAGTATTTT. Protein sequence: CASSHMTDRVKDTQYF.

The chain is built from TRBV27 and TRBJ2-7, with a possible D match to TRBD2 (5 bases). V lost 5 bases and J 2 bases, leaving 7 bases between the germline ends. The CDR3 sequence is 12 residues long. Germline V gene lookup returns CDR1 MNHEY and CDR2 SMNVEV (reference sequence). The CDR3 DNA reads as TGTGCCAGCAGTACCGGGACCTACGAGCAGTACTTC. Translated: CASSTGTYEQYF.

In DNA form, the CDR3 reads TGTGCCAGCAGCAGACAGGAGACCTACGAGCAGTACTTC. Translated, it gives CASSRQETYEQYF. The genes are TRBV6-6 and TRBJ2-5, with TRBD1 as a possible D gene (6 bases). The last part of the DNA fits TRBJ2-7 better; the J call may be wrong. The CDR3 contains 13 residues. CDR1 and CDR2 (germline): MNHNY, SVGAGI (reference sequence).

The genes are TRBV9 and TRBJ2-6; D unresolved. The germline CDR1 and CDR2 sequences are SGDLS and YYNGEE. The CDR3 is 14 amino acids. Trimming removed 4 bases from V and 1 base from J, with 6 bases in between. CDR3 coding DNA: TGTGCCAGCAGCTCTCGTTCTGGGGCCAACGTCCTGACTTTC. It encodes CASSSRSGANVLTF.

The V and J genes are TRBV4-2 and TRBJ2-7; weak D call: TRBD1 (5 bases). From germline, CDR1 is LGHNA and CDR2 YNFKEQ. Deletions cut 2 bases from V and 5 bases from J, with 13 bases between. CDR3 length equals 14 residues. In DNA, the CDR3 is TGTGCCAGCAGCCAATTAAGGGGTATCGACGAGCAGTACTTC. It codes for CASSQLRGIDEQYF.

The V and J genes are TRBV19 and TRBJ1-2; no clear D gene. V was pared by 5 bases and J by 4 bases, with 11 bases between. Germline V lookup: CDR1 LNHDA, CDR2 SQIVND (reference sequence). The CDR3 has 13 residues. CDR3 DNA: TGTGCCAGTAGTTCCGGGTCAAGCTATGGCTACACCTTC. It specifies CASSSGSSYGYTF.

The rearrangement joins TRBV28 to TRBJ1-4; D is undetermined. This CDR3 comprises 15 residues. Germline V gene lookup returns CDR1 MDHEN and CDR2 SYDVKM. V was shortened by 3 bases and J by 4 bases, with 12 bases between the two germline ends. The CDR3 sequence is CASSFFPDGNEKLFF. DNA of the CDR3: TGTGCCAGCAGTTTTTTTCCAGATGGTAATGAAAAACTGTTTTTT.

The V gene is TRBV7-9, the J gene TRBJ2-1, with TRBD2 identical over 10 bases. V gave up 5 bases and J gave up 10 bases; unmatched junction bases: 14. This CDR3 region has 16 residues. Germline V lookup: CDR1 SEHNR, CDR2 FQNEAQ (reference sequence). CDR3 coding DNA: TGTGCCAGCAGCGCCTGGGGGCTAGCGGGAGTTGGCGAGCAGTTCTTC. Residues: CASSAWGLAGVGEQFF.

V and J are TRBV7-9 and TRBJ2-1; TRBD1 matches 8 bases. The CDR3 length is 12 residues. Losses at the gene ends were 2 bases for V and 15 bases for J; bases not matched to a gene: 6. In germline, CDR1 is SEHNR, CDR2 FQNEAQ (reference sequence). The CDR3 loop is CASSLSETGVFF. CDR3 coding DNA: TGTGCCAGCAGCTTATCCGAGACAGGGGTGTTCTTC.

The chain is built from TRBV5-4 and TRBJ1-6; no clear D. This CDR3 is built from 13 residues. Germline CDR1 SGHNT, CDR2 YYREEE (reference sequence). Between the trimmed V and J ends, which lost 4 bases and 11 bases, there was a span of 13 bases. The CDR3 sequence: CASSLAGNPPLHF. DNA of the CDR3: TGTGCCAGCAGCCTAGCTGGGAATCCACCCCTCCACTTT.

V is TRBV28 and J is TRBJ2-2, with TRBD1 matching 7 bases. The V gene's germline CDR1 is MDHEN and CDR2 SYDVKM. This CDR3 is built from 16 residues. The CDR3 sequence: CASSSLGTANTGELFF. CDR3 DNA sequence: TGTGCTAGCTCAAGTCTGGGGACAGCAAACACCGGGGAGCTGTTTTTT.

Comments on this clone: Relative to the germline gene, one junction end is altered; a read error may explain this. This sequence joins TRBV13 and TRBJ2-1, with D perhaps TRBD1 (5 bases). Germline CDR1 and CDR2: PRHDT and FYEKMQ (reference sequence). This CDR3 has 12 residues. CDR3 in DNA: TGTGCCAGCAGCCTAGGTGGGGCCCCGCAGTTCTTC. Translation gives CASSLGGAPQFF.

The gene calls are TRBV4-3 and TRBJ2-7; D is uncertain. The CDR3 consists of 14 residues. CDR1 is LGHNA, CDR2 YSLEER, per germline. V gave up 4 bases and J gave up 1 base, with 11 bases separating them. DNA for the CDR3: TGCGCCAGCAGCCCTCGGTACCCATCCTACGAGCAGTACTTC. Protein: CASSPRYPSYEQYF.

This chain links TRBV5-6 with TRBJ2-1; 8 bases fit TRBD1. The CDR3 length is 16 residues. V was clipped by 0 bases and J by 2 bases; unmatched bases: 4. Germline CDR1 is SGHDT and CDR2 is YYEEEE. CDR3: CASSLDRGTTYNEQFF. The CDR3 nucleotides read TGTGCCAGCAGCTTGGACAGGGGGACGACCTACAATGAGCAGTTCTTC.

This chain connects TRBV4-3 to TRBJ1-5; tentatively, D is TRBD1 (5 bases). The germline V and J ends were trimmed by 4 bases and 0 bases, with 16 bases remaining between them. The CDR3 is made up of 17 amino acids. CDR1 LGHNA and CDR2 YSLEER come from the germline V gene. The CDR3 sequence is CASSPQHRQYSNQPQHF. The CDR3 DNA follows: TGCGCCAGCAGCCCACAGCATAGACAGTATAGCAATCAGCCCCAGCATTTT.

The chain carries TRBV25-1 and TRBJ1-6, with D possibly TRBD1 on 5 matching bases. CDR3 length: 14 amino acids. CDR1 and CDR2 (germline): MGHDK, SYGVNS. The V and J ends lost 11 bases and 6 bases respectively, with 17 bases between them. The CDR3 spells CASGGLTFNSPLHF. CDR3 bases: TGTGCCTCCGGGGGGTTAACCTTTAATTCACCCCTCCACTTT. Full variable domain (rest looked up from reference TRBV25-1 and TRBJ1-6): EADIYQTPRYLVIGTGKKITLECSQTMGHDKMYWYQQDPGMELHLIHYSYGVNSTEKGDLSSESTVSRIRTEHFPLTLESARPSHTSQYLCASGGLTFNSPLHFGNGTRLTVT.